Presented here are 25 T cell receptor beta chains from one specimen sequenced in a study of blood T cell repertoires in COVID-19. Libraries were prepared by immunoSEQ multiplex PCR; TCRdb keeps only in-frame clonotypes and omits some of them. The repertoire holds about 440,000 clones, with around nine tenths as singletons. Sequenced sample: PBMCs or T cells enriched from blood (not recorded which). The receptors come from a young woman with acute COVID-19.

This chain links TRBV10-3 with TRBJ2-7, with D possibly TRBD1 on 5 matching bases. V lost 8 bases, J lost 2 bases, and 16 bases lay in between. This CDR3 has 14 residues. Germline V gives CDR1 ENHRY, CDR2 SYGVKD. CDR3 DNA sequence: TGTGCCATCTCTCATGACAGCCAGGCCTACGAGCAGTACTTC. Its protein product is CAISHDSQAYEQYF.

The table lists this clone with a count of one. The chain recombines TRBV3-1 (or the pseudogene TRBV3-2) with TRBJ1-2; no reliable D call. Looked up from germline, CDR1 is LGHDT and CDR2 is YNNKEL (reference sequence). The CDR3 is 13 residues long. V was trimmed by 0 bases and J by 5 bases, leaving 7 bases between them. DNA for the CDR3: TGTGCCAGCAGCCAAGATGCGGGTTATGGCTACACCTTC. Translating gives CASSQDAGYGYTF.

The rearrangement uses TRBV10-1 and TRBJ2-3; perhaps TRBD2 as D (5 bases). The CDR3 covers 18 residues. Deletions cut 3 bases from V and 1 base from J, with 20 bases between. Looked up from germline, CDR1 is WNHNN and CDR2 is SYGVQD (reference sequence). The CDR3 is CASSELPSGLRGTDTQYF. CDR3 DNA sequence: TGCGCCAGCAGTGAATTGCCTTCAGGCCTGAGGGGCACAGATACGCAGTATTTT.

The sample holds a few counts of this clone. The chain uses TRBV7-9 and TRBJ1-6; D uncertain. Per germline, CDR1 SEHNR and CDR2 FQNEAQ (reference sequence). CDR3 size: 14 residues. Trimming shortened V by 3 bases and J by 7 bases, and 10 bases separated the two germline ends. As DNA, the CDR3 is TGTGCCAGCAGCTTGGGAGGGCCGAATTCACCCCTCCACTTT. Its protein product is CASSLGGPNSPLHF.

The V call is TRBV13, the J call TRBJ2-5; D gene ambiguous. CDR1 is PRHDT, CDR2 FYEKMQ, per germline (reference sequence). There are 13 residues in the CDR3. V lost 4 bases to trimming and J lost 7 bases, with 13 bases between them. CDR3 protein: CASSSPSTGTQYF. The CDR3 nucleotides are TGTGCCAGCAGCTCCCCATCGACGGGGACCCAGTACTTC.

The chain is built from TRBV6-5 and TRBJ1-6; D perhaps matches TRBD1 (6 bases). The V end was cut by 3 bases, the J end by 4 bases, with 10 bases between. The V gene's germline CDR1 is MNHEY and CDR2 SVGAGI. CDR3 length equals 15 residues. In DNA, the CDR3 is TGTGCCAGCAGTTATAGGGGACAATATAATTCACCCCTCCACTTT. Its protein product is CASSYRGQYNSPLHF.

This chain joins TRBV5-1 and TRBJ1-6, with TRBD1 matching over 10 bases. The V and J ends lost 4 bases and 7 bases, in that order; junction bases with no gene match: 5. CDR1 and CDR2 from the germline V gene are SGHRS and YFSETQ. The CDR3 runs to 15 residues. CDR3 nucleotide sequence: TGCGCCAGCAGCGCTGGGACAGGGGAAAATTCACCCCTCCACTTT. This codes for CASSAGTGENSPLHF.

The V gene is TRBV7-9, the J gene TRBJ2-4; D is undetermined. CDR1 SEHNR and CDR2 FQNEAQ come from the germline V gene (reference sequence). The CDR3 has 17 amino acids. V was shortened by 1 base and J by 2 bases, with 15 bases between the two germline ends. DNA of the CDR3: TGTGCCAGCAGCTTAGGCCTAGGCGCGGCGACCAAAAACATTCAGTACTTC. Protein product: CASSLGLGAATKNIQYF.

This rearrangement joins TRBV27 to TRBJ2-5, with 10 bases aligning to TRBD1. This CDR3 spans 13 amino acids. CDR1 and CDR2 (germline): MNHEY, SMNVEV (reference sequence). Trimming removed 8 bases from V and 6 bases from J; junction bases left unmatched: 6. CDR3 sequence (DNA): TGTGCCAGCGGGGACAGGGGATTACAGACCCAGTACTTC. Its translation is CASGDRGLQTQYF.

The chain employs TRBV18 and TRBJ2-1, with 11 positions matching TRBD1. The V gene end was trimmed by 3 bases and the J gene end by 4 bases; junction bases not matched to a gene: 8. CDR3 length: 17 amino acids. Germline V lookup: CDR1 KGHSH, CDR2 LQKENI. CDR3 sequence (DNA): TGTGCCAGCTCACCGACTCCCGGGACAGGGGGATACAATGAGCAGTTCTTC. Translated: CASSPTPGTGGYNEQFF.

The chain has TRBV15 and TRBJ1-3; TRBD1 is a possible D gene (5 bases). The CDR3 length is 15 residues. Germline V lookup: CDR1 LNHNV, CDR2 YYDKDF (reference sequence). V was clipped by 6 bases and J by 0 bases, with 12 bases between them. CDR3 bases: TGTGCCACCAGTACCACGGGGGTCTCTGGAAACACCATATATTTT. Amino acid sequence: CATSTTGVSGNTIYF.

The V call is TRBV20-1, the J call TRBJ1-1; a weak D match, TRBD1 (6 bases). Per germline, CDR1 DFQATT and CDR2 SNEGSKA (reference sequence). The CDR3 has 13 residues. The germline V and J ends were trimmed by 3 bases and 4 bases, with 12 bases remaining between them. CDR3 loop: CSASEGGITEAFF. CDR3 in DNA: TGCAGTGCTAGTGAGGGGGGGATCACTGAAGCTTTCTTT.

This CDR3 reads CASSLPAGEYTGELFF. The DNA for the CDR3 is TGTGCCAGCAGCTTACCCGCGGGAGAATACACCGGGGAGCTGTTTTTT. The chain employs TRBV7-2 and TRBJ2-2, with 7 nucleotides matching TRBD2. Germline CDR1 SGHTA, CDR2 FQGNSA. Trimming cost V 2 bases and J 3 bases; bases outside gene matches: 6. There are 16 residues in the CDR3.

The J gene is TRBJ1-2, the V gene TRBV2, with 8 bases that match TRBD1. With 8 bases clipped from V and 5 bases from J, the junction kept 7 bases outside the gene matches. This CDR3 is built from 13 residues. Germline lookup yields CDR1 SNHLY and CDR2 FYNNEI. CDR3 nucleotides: TGTGCCAGCGCGGACAGGGCTACTTATGGCTACACCTTC. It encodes CASADRATYGYTF.

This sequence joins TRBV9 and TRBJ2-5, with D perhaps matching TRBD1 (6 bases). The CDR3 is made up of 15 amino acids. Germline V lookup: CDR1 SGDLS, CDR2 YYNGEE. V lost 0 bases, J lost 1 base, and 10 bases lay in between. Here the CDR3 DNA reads TGTGCCAGCAGCGTAGCCGGGACAAGCCAAGAGACCCAGTACTTC. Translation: CASSVAGTSQETQYF.

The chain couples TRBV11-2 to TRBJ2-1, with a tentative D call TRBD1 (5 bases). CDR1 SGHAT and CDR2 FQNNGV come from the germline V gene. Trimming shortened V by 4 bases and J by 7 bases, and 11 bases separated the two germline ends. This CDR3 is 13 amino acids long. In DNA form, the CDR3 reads TGTGCCAGCAGCTCGACCAGGGTGAATGAGCAGTTCTTC. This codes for CASSSTRVNEQFF.

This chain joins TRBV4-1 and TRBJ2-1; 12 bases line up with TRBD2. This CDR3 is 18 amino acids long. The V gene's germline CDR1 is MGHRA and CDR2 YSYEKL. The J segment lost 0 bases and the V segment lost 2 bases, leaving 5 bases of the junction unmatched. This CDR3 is CASSQTSGGPSSYNEQFF. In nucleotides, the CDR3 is TGCGCCAGCAGCCAAACTAGCGGGGGGCCCAGCTCCTACAATGAGCAGTTCTTC.

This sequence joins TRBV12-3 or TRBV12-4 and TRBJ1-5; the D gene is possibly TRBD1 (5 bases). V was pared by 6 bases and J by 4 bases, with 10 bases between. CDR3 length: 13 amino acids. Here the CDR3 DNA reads TGTGCCAGCAGGCTTGGGGGGAATCAGCCCCAGCATTTT. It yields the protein CASRLGGNQPQHF.

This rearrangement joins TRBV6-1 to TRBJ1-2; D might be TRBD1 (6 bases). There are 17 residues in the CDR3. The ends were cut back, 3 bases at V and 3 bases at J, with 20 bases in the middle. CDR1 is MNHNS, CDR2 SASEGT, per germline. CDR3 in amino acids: CASSDRGWSSADYGYTF. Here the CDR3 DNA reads TGTGCCAGCAGTGACAGGGGTTGGTCGTCAGCGGACTATGGCTACACCTTC.

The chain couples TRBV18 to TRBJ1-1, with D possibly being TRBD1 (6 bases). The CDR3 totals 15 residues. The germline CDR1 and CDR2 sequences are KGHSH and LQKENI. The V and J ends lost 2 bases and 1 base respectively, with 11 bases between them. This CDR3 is CASSPWGTTNTEAFF. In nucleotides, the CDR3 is TGTGCCAGCTCACCATGGGGGACAACGAACACTGAAGCTTTCTTT. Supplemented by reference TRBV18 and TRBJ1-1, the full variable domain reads NAGVMQNPRHLVRRRGQEARLRCSPMKGHSHVYWYRQLPEEGLKFMVYLQKENIIDESGMPKERFSAEFPKEGPSILRIQQVVRGDSAAYFCASSPWGTTNTEAFFGQGTRLTVV.

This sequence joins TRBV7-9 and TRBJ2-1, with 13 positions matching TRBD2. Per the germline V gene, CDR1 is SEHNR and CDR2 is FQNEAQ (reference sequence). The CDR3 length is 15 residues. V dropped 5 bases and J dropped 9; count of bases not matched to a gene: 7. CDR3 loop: CASSPPGLAGLEQFF. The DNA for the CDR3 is TGTGCCAGCAGCCCGCCGGGACTAGCGGGGCTTGAGCAGTTCTTC.

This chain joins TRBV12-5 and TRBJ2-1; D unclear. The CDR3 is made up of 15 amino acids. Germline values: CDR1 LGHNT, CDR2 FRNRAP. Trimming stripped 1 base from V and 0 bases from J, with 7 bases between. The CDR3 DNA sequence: TGTGCTAGTGGTTTGGAGACGGGCTCCTACAATGAGCAGTTCTTC. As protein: CASGLETGSYNEQFF.

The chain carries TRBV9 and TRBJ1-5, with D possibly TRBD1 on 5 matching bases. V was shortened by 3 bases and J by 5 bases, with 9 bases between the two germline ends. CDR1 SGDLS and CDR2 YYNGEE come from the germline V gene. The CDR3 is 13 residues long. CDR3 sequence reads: CASSGGGHQPQHF. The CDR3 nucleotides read TGTGCCAGCAGCGGGGGGGGACATCAGCCCCAGCATTTT. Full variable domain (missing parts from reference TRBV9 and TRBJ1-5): DSGVTQTPKHLITATGQRVTLRCSPRSGDLSVYWYQQSLDQGLQFLIQYYNGEERAKGNILERFSAQQFPDLHSELNLSSLELGDSALYFCASSGGGHQPQHFGDGTRLSIL.

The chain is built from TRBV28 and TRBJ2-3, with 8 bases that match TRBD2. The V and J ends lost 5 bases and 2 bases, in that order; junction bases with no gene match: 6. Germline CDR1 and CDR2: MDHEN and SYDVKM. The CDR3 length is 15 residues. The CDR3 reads CASSPGLVFTDTQYF. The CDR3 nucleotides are TGTGCCAGCAGTCCGGGACTAGTGTTCACAGATACGCAGTATTTT.

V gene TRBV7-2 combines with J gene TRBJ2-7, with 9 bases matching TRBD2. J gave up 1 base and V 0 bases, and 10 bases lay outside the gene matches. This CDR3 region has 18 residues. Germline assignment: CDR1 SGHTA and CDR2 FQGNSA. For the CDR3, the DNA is TGTGCCAGCAGCTTAGCGGTGCTAGCGGGAAAGGTATCCTACGAGCAGTACTTC. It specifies CASSLAVLAGKVSYEQYF. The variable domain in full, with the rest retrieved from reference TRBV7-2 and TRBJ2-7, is GAGVSQSPSNKVTEKGKDVELRCDPISGHTALYWYRQSLGQGLEFLIYFQGNSAPDKSGLPSDRFSAERTGGSVSTLTIQRTQQEDSAVYLCASSLAVLAGKVSYEQYFGPGTRLTVT.